The 13 T cell receptor beta chains below were found in one sample sequenced in a study of OX40 agonist ivuxolimab in advanced cancers. Generated by immunoSEQ multiplex PCR, the TCRdb table keeps only in-frame clones and is missing some. Of fewer than 90,000 clones listed, over 75% are singletons. The material sequenced was CD4+ or CD8+ T cells sorted from blood, taken in a trial of the OX40 agonist ivuxolimab. The source is an adult with an advanced solid tumor such as melanoma, head and neck, liver or kidney cancer.

The chain recombines TRBV9 with TRBJ2-7; D is unclear. The V end lost 0 bases, the J end lost 5 bases, and 15 bases lay between the germline ends. This CDR3 region has 15 residues. The germline V gene encodes CDR1 SGDLS and CDR2 YYNGEE. The chain's CDR3 is CASSVGTGAWHEQYF. DNA of the CDR3: TGTGCCAGCAGCGTAGGTACCGGAGCATGGCACGAGCAGTACTTC.

The rearrangement joins TRBV15 to TRBJ1-1; 10 positions agree with TRBD1. Germline values: CDR1 LNHNV, CDR2 YYDKDF (reference sequence). The CDR3 consists of 15 residues. Losses at the gene ends were 5 bases for V and 5 bases for J; bases not matched to a gene: 8. This CDR3 reads CATSGAGTGVTEAFF. The CDR3 nucleotides are TGTGCCACCAGCGGTGCCGGGACAGGGGTGACTGAAGCTTTCTTT.

This clone was found a few times. This chain connects TRBV18 to TRBJ1-1; 9 bases map to TRBD1. Unmatched junction bases numbered 9, after V lost 4 bases and J lost 0 bases. The germline V gene has CDR1 KGHSH and CDR2 LQKENI. This CDR3 region has 17 residues. The CDR3 spells CASSQTGTGNMNTEAFF. In DNA, the CDR3 is TGTGCCAGCTCACAAACCGGGACAGGGAATATGAACACTGAAGCTTTCTTT.

This chain uses TRBV5-6 with TRBJ2-3, with 8 bases that match TRBD2. This CDR3 comprises 13 residues. Losses at the gene ends were 4 bases for V and 6 bases for J; bases not matched to a gene: 4. Germline assignment: CDR1 SGHDT and CDR2 YYEEEE. CDR3 sequence (DNA): TGTGCCAGCAGCGGGACTAGTTTTGATACGCAGTATTTT. Protein: CASSGTSFDTQYF.

The chain has TRBV7-3 and TRBJ1-6; D is ambiguous. Trimming pared 5 bases from V and 7 bases from J, leaving 18 bases between. Germline V gives CDR1 SGHTA, CDR2 FQGTGA. The CDR3 is made up of 16 amino acids. The DNA of the CDR3 is TGTGCCAGCAGCCAAGGGCCATCCGGAGGGAATTCACCCCTCCACTTT. Its protein product is CASSQGPSGGNSPLHF.

The chain is built from TRBV11-2 and TRBJ1-1, with D perhaps matching TRBD1 (6 bases). There are 17 residues in the CDR3. V shed 5 bases and J shed 4 bases, with 23 bases lying between them. CDR1 and CDR2 (germline): SGHAT, FQNNGV. In DNA, the CDR3 is TGTGCCAGCAGCCCTCTCAGGGGTCGCACGCTGGGCACTGAAGCTTTCTTT. Amino acid sequence: CASSPLRGRTLGTEAFF.

This chain uses TRBV5-1 with TRBJ2-3, with D possibly being TRBD1 (6 bases). The V gene's germline CDR1 is SGHRS and CDR2 YFSETQ. The length of the CDR3 is 15 residues. Trimming took 4 bases from V and 0 from J, leaving 12 bases between them. This CDR3 reads CASSDGTPSTDTQYF. In nucleotides, the CDR3 is TGCGCCAGCAGCGATGGGACACCTAGCACAGATACGCAGTATTTT.

The gene calls are TRBV5-1 and TRBJ2-5, with 7 bases matching TRBD1. With V trimmed by 2 bases and J by 2 bases, 6 bases remained unmatched. Germline-derived CDR1 and CDR2 are SGHRS and YFSETQ. The CDR3 is 15 residues long. CDR3 protein: CASSFLGGPQETQYF. In DNA form, the CDR3 reads TGCGCCAGCAGCTTCCTAGGGGGCCCTCAAGAGACCCAGTACTTC.

This chain joins TRBV5-5 and TRBJ2-2, with D unresolved. Germline V gene lookup returns CDR1 SGHKS and CDR2 YYEKEE (reference sequence). This CDR3 is 13 amino acids long. V gave up 4 bases and J gave up 1 base, with 5 bases separating them. This CDR3 reads CASSRLNTGELFF. The CDR3 coding sequence is TGTGCCAGCAGCCGTCTGAACACCGGGGAGCTGTTTTTT.

The CDR3 protein is CASSPRGRPSTDTQYF. Here the CDR3 DNA reads TGTGCCAGCAGCCCTCGAGGACGGCCTAGCACAGATACGCAGTATTTT. The chain links TRBV9 to TRBJ2-3; D gene unclear. The CDR3 contains 16 residues. V was clipped by 4 bases and J by 0 bases, with 15 bases between them. Germline V CDR1 and CDR2: SGDLS, YYNGEE. The full variable domain, its missing parts supplied by reference TRBV9 and TRBJ2-3, is DSGVTQTPKHLITATGQRVTLRCSPRSGDLSVYWYQQSLDQGLQFLIQYYNGEERAKGNILERFSAQQFPDLHSELNLSSLELGDSALYFCASSPRGRPSTDTQYFGPGTRLTVL.

This rearrangement joins TRBV5-1 to TRBJ2-3; 9 nucleotides agree with TRBD1. V lost 4 bases and J lost 4; bases outside the gene matches: 4. CDR1 is SGHRS and CDR2 is YFSETQ in the germline V gene. The CDR3 is made up of 14 amino acids. CDR3 DNA sequence: TGCGCCAGCAGCACGCGACAGGGGGCAGATACGCAGTATTTT. Encoded protein: CASSTRQGADTQYF.

This sequence joins TRBV5-1 and TRBJ1-3, with D unclear. Germline loops: CDR1 SGHRS, CDR2 YFSETQ. The V gene lost 3 bases and the J gene lost 4 bases, with 8 bases spanning the gap. The CDR3 spans 13 residues. This chain's CDR3 is CASSSGPGNTIYF. In nucleotides, the CDR3 is TGCGCCAGCAGCTCCGGCCCGGGAAACACCATATATTTT. The variable domain in full, with the rest retrieved from reference TRBV5-1 and TRBJ1-3, is KAGVTQTPRYLIKTRGQQVTLSCSPISGHRSVSWYQQTPGQGLQFLFEYFSETQRNKGNFPGRFSGRQFSNSRSEMNVSTLELGDSALYLCASSSGPGNTIYFGEGSWLTVV.

CDR3 coding DNA: TGCGCCAGCAGCTTGGGTCCTCAGGGGGCGTCCGGGGAGCTGTTTTTT. Its protein is CASSLGPQGASGELFF. The chain links TRBV5-1 to TRBJ2-2; TRBD1 matches 8 bases. This CDR3 has 16 residues. In germline, CDR1 is SGHRS, CDR2 YFSETQ. The V gene end was trimmed by 0 bases and the J gene end by 6 bases; junction bases not matched to a gene: 7. The variable domain in full, completed from reference TRBV5-1 and TRBJ2-2, reads KAGVTQTPRYLIKTRGQQVTLSCSPISGHRSVSWYQQTPGQGLQFLFEYFSETQRNKGNFPGRFSGRQFSNSRSEMNVSTLELGDSALYLCASSLGPQGASGELFFGEGSRLTVL.